The TCR beta chain under discussion was sequenced for a study of T-cell reconstitution after alpha-beta-depleted transplantation in children. Unique molecular identifiers tagged the TCRbeta library. MiXCR was run by TCRdb on the PCR reads, yielding one entry per CDR3 protein. Among 83,000 or so distinct CDR3 sequences, roughly 8% were seen once, and the ten largest hold just under 7%. Germline V gene lookup returns CDR1 MGHRA and CDR2 YSYEKL. The V and J ends lost 4 bases and 3 bases, in that order; junction bases with no gene match: 9. The CDR3 is 16 residues long. The input for sequencing was PBMCs from the stem cell graft donor, taken from the stem cell graft. The TCR originated in a human donor who donated a stem cell graft to a child with congenital amegakaryocytic thrombocytopenia. The V call is TRBV4-1, the J call TRBJ2-7; the match to TRBD1 covers 10 bases. CDR3 in amino acids: CASSRPGRDRGYEQYF. The CDR3 DNA reads as TGCGCCAGCAGCCGCCCAGGCCGGGACAGGGGCTACGAGCAGTACTTC.